What follows describes a single T cell receptor beta chain. Its target antigen remains unknown. Its ends do not fully match the called genes, so a read error is possible. The data are from a study of blood T cells in healthy people across ages (dated by TCRdb to 2013 to 2016). At the level of the whole study: In model experiments, template switching captured roughly one uniquely barcoded TCR beta cDNA molecule for every two T cells. The study analyzed two additional independent replicas of 1 million unique cDNA reads from the same blood draw for two donors, one aged 18 to 29 and one aged 80 or older. Using deep sequencing normalized with unique cDNA molecular identifiers, the study measured how TCR beta repertoire diversity changes with age. The donors were split into four age groups: young (average around 16 years), middle-aged (roughly 42), aged (about 56) and long-lived (roughly 86). Study-wide findings and limitations: There was a strong correlation between observed TCR beta diversity and the percentage of naive T cells measured by flow cytometry. Compared with the aged group, the long-lived group had more naive CD4+ T cells, fewer expanded clones and increased TCR diversity, suggesting age selection. Since profiling was done on bulk unsorted PBMCs, naive and antigen-experienced compartments could not be conclusively compared. Because donor CMV infection status was unknown, age-related changes in expanded clonotypes were potentially confounded. Observed TCR beta diversity per million T cells fell roughly linearly with age, and a significant reduction was already apparent by age about 36. Estimates of total diversity based on one million sequenced T cells were regarded as lower bounds and as underestimates.

CDR1 MNHEY and CDR2 SMNVEV were looked up in the germline V gene (reference sequence). The CDR3 runs 15 amino acids, cysteine and phenylalanine included. Of the read, only the CDR3 DNA is kept; its 45 bases are in frame from base 1. Systemically healthy Caucasian individuals from Russia, about 38 in total and aged about 6 to 100 years, were included as donors. Roughly 10 milliliters of peripheral blood were drawn from each donor into EDTA-treated Vacutainer tubes. Ficoll-Paque density-gradient centrifugation was used to isolate PBMCs, with at least 7 million per sample. Trizol reagent was used to extract total RNA from the PBMCs, yielding at least 5 micrograms per sample. For every donor, an aliquot of PBMCs went through flow cytometry to measure the percentages of naive CD45RAhigh/CD27high T cells. The library was obtained by 5' RACE. The instrument was an Illumina HiSeq 2500. A second PCR of about 6 to 11 cycles was performed with a sample-barcoded 5' primer and a J-beta primer mix. Each TCR beta cDNA molecule received a unique molecular identifier from a template-switch 5' adaptor carrying 12 random nucleotides. Each sample yielded at least 2.5 million CDR3-containing paired-end reads. First-strand cDNA was synthesized from all RNA with the Mint cDNA synthesis kit, primed by a TRBC-specific oligonucleotide. All cDNA was treated with uracil-DNA glycosylase and then went through a first 18-cycle PCR with the universal primers M1SS and BC2_uni_R. In the authors' own workflow: Each sample was normalized by randomly selecting 1 million high-quality reads, each carrying a distinct molecular identifier. Reads with shared molecular identifiers were discarded instead of being binned into consensus sequences. MiTCR, with a Q25 quality threshold and the strictest error-elimination algorithm, was used for CDR3 identification, clonotype clustering and error correction. A nonparametric unseen species model using Euler transformation provided a lower-bound estimate of total TCR beta diversity. TCRdb reworked the public reads: Q25 trimming with fastp, MiXCR clone assembly, productive beta chains retained. CDR3 protein duplicates are merged, each entry listing the most common genes and DNA. The V and J calls shown here were made by TCRdb, not taken from the authors' results. For this sample the table gives some 1,000,000 distinct CDR3 sequences, of which almost 25% were detected only once. The ten largest clones represent about 0.8% of the sample.

The same sample was also studied in work on T cells of mothers and their children. As described in the second report: Nine systemically healthy Caucasian individuals, comprising three mothers and their six children, were included as donors. cDNA synthesis consumed the entire amount of extracted RNA, loaded at 1.5 ug RNA in each 15 ul reaction. In the second PCR, sample barcodes and 2-4 random nucleotides were introduced via the M1S primer. More than 9 million TCR beta CDR3 reads were obtained from each mother, and several million reads were obtained from each child. TCR recombination output is similarly shaped by thymic selection in related and unrelated pairs, with a minor effect exerted by inherited differences. Normalized repertoire overlap was always slightly but never significantly higher in related than unrelated mother-child pairs. With a sensitivity of 90 to 100 clones per million clonotypes, no persistent microchimeric T cell clones were detected. To look for features that set related mother-child pairs apart from unrelated individuals, the researchers ran deep NGS to compare the TCR beta repertoires of mothers and children. The mean age was about 38 +/- 4 years for the mothers and 11 +/- 4 years for the children. After adapter ligation was performed with NEBNext reagents, the libraries were sequenced on an Illumina HiSeq 2000 with 100+100 nt paired-end reads. To prevent cross-contamination, the mother and child libraries were prepared one month apart and sequenced in separate runs. For each donor, somewhere between roughly 500,000 and 2,100,000 distinct TCR beta clonotypes were identified. Naive TCR beta clonotypes were estimated from low-frequency clonotypes matched to each donor's FACS-determined naive share, without sorting.

The sample was blood. The receptor's source is a girl aged 2-15 years in good health. Here the chain combines TRBV27 and TRBJ2-1; the central 11 bases match TRBD2. DNA sequence: TGTGCCAGCAGTTTCTCGACTAGCGGGAAGGGTGAGCAGTCCTTC. The encoded protein is CASSFSTSGKGEQSF.